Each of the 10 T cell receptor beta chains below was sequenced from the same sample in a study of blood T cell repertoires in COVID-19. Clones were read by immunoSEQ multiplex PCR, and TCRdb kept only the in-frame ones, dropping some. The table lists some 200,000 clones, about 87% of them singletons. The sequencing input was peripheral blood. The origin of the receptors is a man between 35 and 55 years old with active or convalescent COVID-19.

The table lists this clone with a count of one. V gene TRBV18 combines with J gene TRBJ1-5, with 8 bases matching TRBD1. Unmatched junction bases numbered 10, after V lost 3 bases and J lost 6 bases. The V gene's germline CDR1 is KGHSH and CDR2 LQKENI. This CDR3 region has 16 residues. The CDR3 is CASSPSQGARFQPQHF. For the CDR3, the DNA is TGTGCCAGCTCACCCTCGCAGGGGGCTAGATTTCAGCCCCAGCATTTT.

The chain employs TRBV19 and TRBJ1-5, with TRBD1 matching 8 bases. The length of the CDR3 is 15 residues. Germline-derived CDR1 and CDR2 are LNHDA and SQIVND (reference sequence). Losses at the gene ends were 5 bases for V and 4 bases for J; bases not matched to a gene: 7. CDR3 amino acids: CASSDRTGRNQPQHF. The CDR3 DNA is TGTGCCAGTAGTGACCGGACAGGGAGAAATCAGCCCCAGCATTTT.

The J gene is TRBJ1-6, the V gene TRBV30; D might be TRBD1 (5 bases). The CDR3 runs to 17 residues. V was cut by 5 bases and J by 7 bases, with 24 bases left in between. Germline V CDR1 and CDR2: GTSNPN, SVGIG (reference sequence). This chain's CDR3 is CAWGGKGRRTLNSPLHF. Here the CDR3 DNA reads TGTGCCTGGGGGGGGAAAGGACGCCGGACTTTGAATTCACCCCTCCACTTT.

CDR3 region: CASSPRLAGNNEQFF. DNA of the CDR3: TGTGCCAGCAGTCCCCGACTAGCGGGGAACAATGAGCAGTTCTTC. The rearrangement uses TRBV27 and TRBJ2-1; 11 bases fit TRBD2. Germline trimming cut 5 bases from V and 5 bases from J; bases unmatched to any gene: 5. The CDR3 runs to 15 residues. Germline lookup yields CDR1 MNHEY and CDR2 SMNVEV (reference sequence).

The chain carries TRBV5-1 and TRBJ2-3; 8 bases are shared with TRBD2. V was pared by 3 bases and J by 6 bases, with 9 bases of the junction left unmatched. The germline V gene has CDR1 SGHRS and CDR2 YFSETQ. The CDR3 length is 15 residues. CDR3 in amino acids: CASSSPGLVTDTQYF. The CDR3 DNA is TGCGCCAGCAGCTCACCGGGACTAGTCACGGATACGCAGTATTTT.

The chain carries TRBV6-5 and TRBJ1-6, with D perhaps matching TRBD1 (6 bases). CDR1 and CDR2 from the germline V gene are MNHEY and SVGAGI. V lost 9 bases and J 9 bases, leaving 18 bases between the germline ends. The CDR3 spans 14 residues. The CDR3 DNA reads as TGTGCCAGTGTTACCCCAGGGGTACTTTCACCCCTCCACTTT. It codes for CASVTPGVLSPLHF.

The CDR3 here is CASSLSEGSPLHF. CDR3 in DNA: TGTGCCAGCAGCTTGTCAGAGGGTTCACCCCTCCACTTT. The chain combines TRBV3-1 (or the pseudogene TRBV3-2) with TRBJ1-6; D is unresolved. Trimming removed 5 bases at V and 9 bases at J, with 11 bases between. The CDR3 consists of 13 residues. Germline CDR1 reads LGHDT; CDR2 reads YNNKEL (reference sequence).

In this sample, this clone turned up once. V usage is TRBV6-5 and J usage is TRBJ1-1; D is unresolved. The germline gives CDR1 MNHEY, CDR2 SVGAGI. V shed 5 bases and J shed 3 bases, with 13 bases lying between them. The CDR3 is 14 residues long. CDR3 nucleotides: TGTGCCAGCAGTCCCGGCGGTCGTGACACTGAAGCTTTCTTT. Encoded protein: CASSPGGRDTEAFF.

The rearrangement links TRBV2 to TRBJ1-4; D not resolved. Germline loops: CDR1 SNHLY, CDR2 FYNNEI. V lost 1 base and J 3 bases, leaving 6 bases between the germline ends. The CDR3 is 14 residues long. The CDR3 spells CASSEDIANEKLFF. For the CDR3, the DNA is TGTGCCAGCAGTGAAGACATTGCTAATGAAAAACTGTTTTTT. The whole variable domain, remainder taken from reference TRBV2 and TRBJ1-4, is EPEVTQTPSHQVTQMGQEVILRCVPISNHLYFYWYRQILGQKVEFLVSFYNNEISEKSEIFDDQFSVERPDGSNFTLKIRSTKLEDSAMYFCASSEDIANEKLFFGSGTQLSVL.

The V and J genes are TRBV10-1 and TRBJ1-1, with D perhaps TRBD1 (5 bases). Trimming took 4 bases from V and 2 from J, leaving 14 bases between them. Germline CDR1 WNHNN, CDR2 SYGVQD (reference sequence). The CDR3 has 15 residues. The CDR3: CASSASDSLNTEAFF. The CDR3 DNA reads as TGCGCCAGCAGTGCTTCCGACAGCCTTAACACTGAAGCTTTCTTT.